One sample yielded the 32 T cell receptor beta chains listed below, sequenced in a study of cytomegalovirus exposure and HLA in healthy donors. Primers included in the PCR were 60 Vbeta and 13 Jbeta primers. Profiled with immunoSEQ multiplex PCR; TCRdb holds only in-frame clones, not every one. Among approximately 190,000 clones, 60% to 80% were seen once, and the ten largest hold approximately 2%. Sequencing was performed on PBMCs. The receptors were gathered from a woman between 25 and 40 years old in good health and CMV-seropositive.

The V gene is TRBV15, the J gene TRBJ2-1; TRBD2 agrees at 7 bases. Germline CDR1 and CDR2: LNHNV and YYDKDF (reference sequence). V was clipped by 7 bases and J by 3 bases; unmatched bases: 9. This CDR3 is built from 15 residues. CDR3 bases: TGTGCCACCAAGGCTGGGAGGGCGATCTACAATGAGCAGTTCTTC. Translated: CATKAGRAIYNEQFF. Looking up the rest from reference TRBV15 and TRBJ2-1 gives the full variable domain: DAMVIQNPRYQVTQFGKPVTLSCSQTLNHNVMYWYQQKSSQAPKLLFHYYDKDFNNEADTPDNFQSRRPNTSFCFLDIRSPGLGDTAMYLCATKAGRAIYNEQFFGPGTRLTVL.

The J gene is TRBJ1-1, the V gene TRBV28, with D possibly matching TRBD1 (5 bases). The CDR3 runs to 11 residues. Germline V gene sequence: CDR1 MDHEN, CDR2 SYDVKM. The V gene lost 7 bases and the J gene lost 13 bases, with 16 bases spanning the gap. The CDR3 reads CASNKGTRGFF. The DNA for the CDR3 is TGTGCCAGCAATAAAGGGACTAGGGGTTTCTTT.

V and J are TRBV7-9 and TRBJ1-1; D unclear. With 1 base removed from V and 3 bases from J, the gap between germline ends came to 6 bases. Looked up from germline, CDR1 is SEHNR and CDR2 is FQNEAQ (reference sequence). CDR3 size: 13 residues. This chain's CDR3 is CASSLEQDTEAFF. The CDR3 DNA follows: TGTGCCAGCAGCTTAGAGCAAGACACTGAAGCTTTCTTT.

This clone was recorded once. This chain connects TRBV7-2 to TRBJ2-5; tentative D call: TRBD2 (6 bases). V lost 5 bases and J 4 bases, leaving 17 bases between the germline ends. The CDR3 covers 15 residues. CDR1 and CDR2 from the germline V gene are SGHTA and FQGNSA. CDR3 region: CASSQTRLSSETQYF. CDR3 in DNA: TGTGCCAGCAGCCAGACTAGGCTAAGTTCAGAGACCCAGTACTTC. Full variable domain (outside the CDR3, taken from reference TRBV7-2 and TRBJ2-5): GAGVSQSPSNKVTEKGKDVELRCDPISGHTALYWYRQSLGQGLEFLIYFQGNSAPDKSGLPSDRFSAERTGGSVSTLTIQRTQQEDSAVYLCASSQTRLSSETQYFGPGTRLLVL.

This clone was recorded a few times. This rearrangement joins TRBV11-3 to TRBJ2-1; the match to TRBD1 covers 7 bases. The junction had 0 bases not matched to a gene; V was cut back by 4 bases and J by 0 bases. The CDR3 has 14 amino acids. CDR1 and CDR2 from the germline V gene are SGHNT and YENEEA. CDR3 DNA sequence: TGTGCCAGCAGCTACAGGGGCTCCTACAATGAGCAGTTCTTC. Protein product: CASSYRGSYNEQFF. Complete variable domain (other parts from reference TRBV11-3 and TRBJ2-1): EAGVVQSPRYKIIEKKQPVAFWCNPISGHNTLYWYLQNLGQGPELLIRYENEEAVDDSQLPKDRFSAERLKGVDSTLKIQPAELGDSAVYLCASSYRGSYNEQFFGPGTRLTVL.

This rearrangement joins TRBV5-1 to TRBJ2-1; D perhaps matches TRBD2 (6 bases). CDR1 is SGHRS, CDR2 YFSETQ, per germline. The CDR3 covers 15 residues. The germline V and J ends were trimmed by 0 bases and 0 bases, with 7 bases remaining between them. DNA of the CDR3: TGCGCCAGCAGCTTGGCCGGGAGCTCCTACAATGAGCAGTTCTTC. Its translation is CASSLAGSSYNEQFF.

The chain carries TRBV30 and TRBJ2-6; D ambiguous. Germline CDR1 is GTSNPN and CDR2 is SVGIG (reference sequence). This CDR3 spans 13 amino acids. V lost 5 bases and J 1 base, leaving 6 bases between the germline ends. CDR3 protein: CAWRGSGANVLTF. In DNA, the CDR3 is TGTGCCTGGCGCGGTTCTGGGGCCAACGTCCTGACTTTC.

This clone came up a few times. This chain's CDR3 is CASSLGTGEETQYF. In DNA form, the CDR3 reads TGTGCCAGCAGCCTAGGGACAGGGGAGGAGACCCAGTACTTC. The chain carries TRBV4-2 and TRBJ2-5; 10 nucleotides align to TRBD1. The germline V gene has CDR1 LGHNA and CDR2 YNFKEQ. The V gene end was trimmed by 4 bases and the J gene end by 5 bases; junction bases not matched to a gene: 4. The CDR3 is 14 residues long.

On this clone: Other DNA sequences in the same sample also yield this CDR3. The chain employs TRBV6-1 and TRBJ2-7, with 7 bases that match TRBD1. The CDR3 contains 12 residues. Looked up from germline, CDR1 is MNHNS and CDR2 is SASEGT. With 5 bases clipped from V and 2 bases from J, the junction kept 0 bases outside the gene matches. CDR3 bases: TGTGCCAGCAGTCAGGGGGCCTACGAGCAGTACTTC. This sequence encodes CASSQGAYEQYF.

Of note for this clone: Different DNA sequences within this sample yield the same CDR3. The chain employs TRBV6-5 and TRBJ2-5; a possible D gene is TRBD2 (6 bases). In germline, CDR1 is MNHEY, CDR2 SVGAGI. The V and J ends lost 9 bases and 2 bases respectively, with 16 bases between them. This CDR3 is built from 14 residues. This chain's CDR3 is CASRPGGIQETQYF. DNA for the CDR3: TGTGCCAGTCGACCCGGGGGAATACAAGAGACCCAGTACTTC.

This chain uses TRBV27 with TRBJ2-7; no reliable D call. This CDR3 contains 16 residues. Germline V lookup: CDR1 MNHEY, CDR2 SMNVEV (reference sequence). The germline V and J ends were trimmed by 6 bases and 3 bases, with 21 bases remaining between them. The chain's CDR3 is CASSPSEGAIVYEQYF. The DNA for the CDR3 is TGTGCCAGCAGCCCCAGCGAAGGAGCAATAGTCTACGAGCAGTACTTC.

This chain joins TRBV6-6 and TRBJ1-5, with TRBD1 matching over 7 bases. Germline V gene data show CDR1 as MNHNY and CDR2 as SVGAGI (reference sequence). The J segment lost 11 bases and the V segment lost 4 bases, leaving 2 bases of the junction unmatched. The CDR3 spans 11 residues. The CDR3 protein is CASSLGQTQHF. In nucleotides, the CDR3 is TGTGCCAGCAGTTTGGGACAGACCCAGCATTTT.

The chain uses TRBV9 and TRBJ1-3; D is ambiguous. Germline values: CDR1 SGDLS, CDR2 YYNGEE. V lost 4 bases and J lost 0, with 8 bases in between. The length of the CDR3 is 14 residues. The CDR3 is CASSLRSSGNTIYF. CDR3 nucleotide sequence: TGTGCCAGCAGCCTCCGTAGCTCTGGAAACACCATATATTTT.

This chain uses TRBV27 with TRBJ1-1; 8 bases align to TRBD1. Germline CDR1 reads MNHEY; CDR2 reads SMNVEV (reference sequence). CDR3 length: 14 amino acids. V lost 5 bases, J lost 3 bases, and 5 bases stayed unmatched. The CDR3 reads CASSPDRDYTEAFF. The CDR3 nucleotides are TGTGCCAGCAGTCCGGACAGGGACTACACTGAAGCTTTCTTT.

The chain uses TRBV25-1 and TRBJ2-2, with 11 bases aligning to TRBD1. Unmatched junction bases numbered 2, after V lost 6 bases and J lost 5 bases. The germline CDR1 and CDR2 sequences are MGHDK and SYGVNS. The CDR3 has 14 amino acids. The CDR3 bases are TGTGCCAGCAGGGGACAGGGGGGAACCGGGGAGCTGTTTTTT. As protein: CASRGQGGTGELFF.

This clone came up once. The gene calls are TRBV4-3 and TRBJ2-1; TRBD2 agrees at 9 bases. V lost 0 bases, J lost 12 bases, and 18 bases stayed unmatched. The CDR3 runs 18 residues. Germline V gene sequence: CDR1 LGHNA, CDR2 YSLEER. CDR3 coding DNA: TGCGCCAGCAGCCAAGAGGGAACTAGCGGGCACCTGGGGGTGGGGCAGTTCTTC. This translates into CASSQEGTSGHLGVGQFF.

The chain links TRBV29-1 to TRBJ1-2; 9 nucleotides align to TRBD1. Trimming at V came to 4 bases and at J to 5 bases, leaving 14 bases not matched to a gene. Looked up from germline, CDR1 is SQVTM and CDR2 is ANQGSEA. CDR3 length equals 16 residues. CDR3 protein: CSVGTNRGPGSYGYTF. The DNA of the CDR3 is TGCAGCGTTGGGACCAACAGGGGGCCGGGTTCTTATGGCTACACCTTC.

The chain uses TRBV7-9 and TRBJ2-5; 8 bases fit TRBD1. The J call is uncertain, as TRBJ2-7 better fits the DNA end. Germline V gives CDR1 SEHNR, CDR2 FQNEAQ (reference sequence). This CDR3 spans 13 amino acids. Here the CDR3 reads CASSTSTGDEQYF. In DNA form, the CDR3 reads TGTGCCAGCAGCACCTCGACAGGGGACGAGCAGTACTTC.

V usage is TRBV4-3 and J usage is TRBJ1-4; TRBD1 matches at 10 bases. Germline trimming cut 1 base from V and 8 bases from J; bases unmatched to any gene: 4. Germline V gives CDR1 LGHNA, CDR2 YSLEER. CDR3 length: 15 amino acids. The CDR3 is CASSQGVTGGEKLFF. As DNA, the CDR3 is TGCGCCAGCAGCCAAGGGGTGACAGGGGGCGAAAAACTGTTTTTT.

The chain links TRBV6-6 to TRBJ1-4, with 7 bases fitting TRBD1. CDR1 is MNHNY and CDR2 is SVGAGI in the germline V gene (reference sequence). V was clipped by 6 bases and J by 8 bases; unmatched bases: 9. The CDR3 extends over 14 amino acids. The CDR3 DNA follows: TGTGCCAGCAGCTCCGGGACAGTTGTAGAAAAACTGTTTTTT. Residues: CASSSGTVVEKLFF.

This clone was seen repeatedly, ten times or more. The chain links TRBV13 to TRBJ1-2; D ambiguous. Trimming removed 5 bases at V and 1 base at J, with 14 bases between. Germline-derived CDR1 and CDR2 are PRHDT and FYEKMQ (reference sequence). This CDR3 is 15 amino acids long. CDR3 DNA: TGTGCCAGCAGCAGATCCCCGGTGATTAACTATGGCTACACCTTC. Residues: CASSRSPVINYGYTF.

The V and J genes are TRBV27 and TRBJ2-1; D is possibly TRBD1 (5 bases). Germline V CDR1 and CDR2: MNHEY, SMNVEV (reference sequence). The CDR3 contains 13 residues. V lost 3 bases and J 4 bases, leaving 7 bases between the germline ends. The CDR3 reads CASSLNRYNEQFF. Here the CDR3 DNA reads TGTGCCAGCAGTTTGAACAGGTACAATGAGCAGTTCTTC.

This sequence joins TRBV20-1 and TRBJ1-4; TRBD1 agrees at 11 bases. This CDR3 comprises 11 residues. Germline V gene data show CDR1 as DFQATT and CDR2 as SNEGSKA (reference sequence). J gave up 15 bases and V 3 bases, and 3 bases lay outside the gene matches. CDR3 protein: CSASRGQGVFF. The CDR3 coding sequence is TGCAGTGCTAGTCGGGGACAGGGGGTGTTTTTT.

V usage is TRBV5-4 and J usage is TRBJ2-3; 10 bases fit TRBD2. Germline V gene lookup returns CDR1 SGHNT and CDR2 YYREEE (reference sequence). The CDR3 spans 15 residues. With 4 bases clipped from V and 2 bases from J, the junction kept 4 bases outside the gene matches. CDR3 loop: CASSPSGRDTDTQYF. CDR3 nucleotide sequence: TGTGCCAGCAGCCCGAGCGGGAGGGACACAGATACGCAGTATTTT.

The chain joins TRBV6-1 to TRBJ1-1; no definite D call. This CDR3 has 13 amino acids. Germline V gene data show CDR1 as MNHNS and CDR2 as SASEGT. V was shortened by 7 bases and J by 8 bases, with 17 bases between the two germline ends. CDR3 protein: CASKRGAGVEAFF. CDR3 DNA: TGTGCCAGCAAACGAGGAGCCGGGGTAGAAGCTTTCTTT.

The genes are TRBV5-1 and TRBJ2-1; possibly TRBD2 for D (6 bases). The V and J ends lost 4 bases and 5 bases respectively, with 13 bases between them. The CDR3 is 14 residues long. Germline CDR1 SGHRS, CDR2 YFSETQ. CDR3 nucleotides: TGCGCCAGCAGCGACGGGACTGGGGACAATGAGCAGTTCTTC. This gives the protein CASSDGTGDNEQFF. The complete variable domain, with remaining parts taken from reference TRBV5-1 and TRBJ2-1, reads KAGVTQTPRYLIKTRGQQVTLSCSPISGHRSVSWYQQTPGQGLQFLFEYFSETQRNKGNFPGRFSGRQFSNSRSEMNVSTLELGDSALYLCASSDGTGDNEQFFGPGTRLTVL.

This clone was detected only once. The gene calls are TRBV19 and TRBJ1-1, with D perhaps TRBD1 (5 bases). CDR1 LNHDA and CDR2 SQIVND come from the germline V gene (reference sequence). The CDR3 runs to 14 residues. V lost 4 bases to trimming and J lost 6 bases, with 15 bases between them. The chain's CDR3 is CASSRRQFIAEAFF. The CDR3 coding sequence is TGTGCCAGTAGTAGGAGACAGTTTATCGCTGAAGCTTTCTTT.

The chain employs TRBV7-2 and TRBJ2-7; the match to TRBD2 covers 8 bases. Per the germline V gene, CDR1 is SGHTA and CDR2 is FQGNSA. The ends lost 2 bases at V and 0 bases at J; junction bases unmatched: 9. CDR3 size: 17 residues. CDR3 bases: TGTGCCAGCAGCTTAAGGGGTGGCGGGGGGTACTCCTACGAGCAGTACTTC. It is translated as CASSLRGGGGYSYEQYF.

A single count supports this clone. The chain has TRBV7-9 and TRBJ2-1, with 14 bases lining up with TRBD2. Per germline, CDR1 SEHNR and CDR2 FQNEAQ (reference sequence). J was trimmed by 6 bases and V by 4 bases; bases with no gene match: 11. CDR3 length: 18 residues. CDR3 DNA sequence: TGTGCCAGCAGCTCCCCTTTAGGACTAGCGGGAGGTGCCAATGAGCAGTTCTTC. It translates to CASSSPLGLAGGANEQFF.

The rearrangement links TRBV7-8 to TRBJ2-7; D unresolved. This CDR3 has 17 amino acids. Germline CDR1 and CDR2: SGHVS and FQNEAQ. V lost 5 bases to trimming and J lost 1 base, with 21 bases between them. Written as DNA, the CDR3 is TGTGCCAGCAGCACCCCAACGGGTTATCCGCCTTCCTACGAGCAGTACTTC. Translation: CASSTPTGYPPSYEQYF.

This chain links TRBV28 with TRBJ2-6; TRBD1 agrees at 9 bases. Germline trimming cut 2 bases from V and 0 bases from J; bases unmatched to any gene: 2. Per germline, CDR1 MDHEN and CDR2 SYDVKM. This CDR3 spans 17 amino acids. Here the CDR3 reads CASSLLGQGSGANVLTF. CDR3 nucleotides: TGTGCCAGCAGTTTACTGGGACAGGGCTCTGGGGCCAACGTCCTGACTTTC.

The chain is built from TRBV2 and TRBJ1-6; D unresolved. V lost 6 bases and J lost 4, with 13 bases in between. Germline CDR1 is SNHLY and CDR2 is FYNNEI. CDR3 size: 15 residues. CDR3 sequence (DNA): TGTGCCAGCAGCGAGGAGACGGCTTATAATTCACCCCTCCACTTT. It encodes CASSEETAYNSPLHF.